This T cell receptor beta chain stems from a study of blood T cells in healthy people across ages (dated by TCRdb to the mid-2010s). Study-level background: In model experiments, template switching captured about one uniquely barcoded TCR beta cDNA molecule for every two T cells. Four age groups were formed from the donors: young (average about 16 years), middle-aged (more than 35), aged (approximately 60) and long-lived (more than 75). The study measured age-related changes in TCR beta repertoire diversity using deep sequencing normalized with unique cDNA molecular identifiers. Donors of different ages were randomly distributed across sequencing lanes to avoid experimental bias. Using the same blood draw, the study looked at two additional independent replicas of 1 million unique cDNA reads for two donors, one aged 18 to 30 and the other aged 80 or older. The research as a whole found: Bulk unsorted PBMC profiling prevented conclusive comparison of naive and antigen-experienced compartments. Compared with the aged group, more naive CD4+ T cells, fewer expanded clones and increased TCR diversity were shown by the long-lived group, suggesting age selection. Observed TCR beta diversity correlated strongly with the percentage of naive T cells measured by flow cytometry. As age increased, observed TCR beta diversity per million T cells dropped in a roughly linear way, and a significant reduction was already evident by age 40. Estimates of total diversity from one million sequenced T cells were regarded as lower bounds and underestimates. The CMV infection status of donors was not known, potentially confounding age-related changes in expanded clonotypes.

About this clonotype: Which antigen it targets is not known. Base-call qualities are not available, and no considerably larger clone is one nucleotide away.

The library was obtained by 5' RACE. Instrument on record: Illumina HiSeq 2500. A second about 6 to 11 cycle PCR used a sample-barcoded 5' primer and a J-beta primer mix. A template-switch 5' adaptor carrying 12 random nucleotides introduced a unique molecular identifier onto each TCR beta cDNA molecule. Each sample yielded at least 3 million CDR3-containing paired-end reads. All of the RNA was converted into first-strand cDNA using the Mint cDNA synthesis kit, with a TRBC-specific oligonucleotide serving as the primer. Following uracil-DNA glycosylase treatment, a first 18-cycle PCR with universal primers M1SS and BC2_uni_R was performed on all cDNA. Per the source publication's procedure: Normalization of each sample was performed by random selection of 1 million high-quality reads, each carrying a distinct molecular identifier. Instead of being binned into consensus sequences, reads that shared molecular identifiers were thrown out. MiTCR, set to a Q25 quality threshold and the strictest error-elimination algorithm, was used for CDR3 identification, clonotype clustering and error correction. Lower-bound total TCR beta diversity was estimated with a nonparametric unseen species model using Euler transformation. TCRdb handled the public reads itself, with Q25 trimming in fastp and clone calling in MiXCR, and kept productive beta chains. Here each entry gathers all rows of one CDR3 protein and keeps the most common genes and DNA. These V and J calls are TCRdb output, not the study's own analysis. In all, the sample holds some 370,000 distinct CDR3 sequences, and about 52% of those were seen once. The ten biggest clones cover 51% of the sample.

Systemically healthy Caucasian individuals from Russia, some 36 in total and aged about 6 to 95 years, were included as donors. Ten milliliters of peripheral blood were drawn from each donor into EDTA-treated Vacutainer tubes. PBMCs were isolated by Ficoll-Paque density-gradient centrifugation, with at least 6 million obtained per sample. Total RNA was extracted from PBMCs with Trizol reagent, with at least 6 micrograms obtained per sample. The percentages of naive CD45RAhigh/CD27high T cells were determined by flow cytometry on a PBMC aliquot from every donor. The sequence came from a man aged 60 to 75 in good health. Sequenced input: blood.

CDR3 region: CSAPRSHEQYF. The nucleotide sequence reads TGCAGTGCTCCCCGTAGCCACGAGCAGTACTTC. The chain couples TRBV20-1 to TRBJ2-7; no D segment can be confidently identified. V and J are truncated by 5 bases and 5 bases respectively, leaving an intervening sequence of 10 bases. According to the germline V gene (reference sequence), CDR1 reads DFQATT and CDR2 reads SNEGSKA. From the cysteine up to the phenylalanine, the CDR3 has a length of 11 residues. Only the CDR3 region is kept as DNA, spanning 33 bases read in frame from base 1.